One sample yielded the 30 T cell receptor beta chains listed below, sequenced in a study of T cells in tumors after PD-1 blockade (dated by TCRdb to about 2019). The protocol used for the library was the immunoSEQ multiplex PCR assay. Imported from immuneACCESS, the table was reduced by TCRdb to in-frame sequences with V and J called. These copies leave out some clones; in studies compared against another copy, an unresolved V gene accounts for under half, and the cause of the remainder is not known. This sample comprises around 50,000 clones, roughly 79% of them detected only once. The ten largest make up about a sixth of the sample. Read against the paper, the sample's time point label means: before anti-PD-1 therapy. This specimen was PBMCs, taken before anti-PD-1 treatment. The source of these receptors is a human donor with basal cell carcinoma.

This sequence joins TRBV5-5 and TRBJ2-3; D ambiguous. V shed 2 bases and J shed 6 bases, with 7 bases lying between them. This CDR3 region has 12 residues. Germline V lookup: CDR1 SGHKS, CDR2 YYEKEE (reference sequence). The CDR3 loop is CASSFTTDTQYF. In nucleotides, the CDR3 is TGTGCCAGCAGCTTCACGACTGATACGCAGTATTTT.

V gene TRBV25-1 combines with J gene TRBJ2-3; no reliable D call. The germline CDR1 and CDR2 sequences are MGHDK and SYGVNS. Trimming pared 3 bases from V and 6 bases from J, leaving 10 bases between. There are 13 residues in the CDR3. The chain's CDR3 is CASSDPKRDTQYF. The DNA of the CDR3 is TGTGCCAGCAGTGACCCAAAGAGGGATACGCAGTATTTT.

The chain combines TRBV19 with TRBJ2-3; the D is unclear. Germline values: CDR1 LNHDA, CDR2 SQIVND (reference sequence). The CDR3 is 14 amino acids. V gave up 9 bases and J gave up 1 base, with 14 bases separating them. The CDR3 bases are TGTGCCAGCAGAGGCAGCCTGGGCACAGATACGCAGTATTTT. It codes for CASRGSLGTDTQYF.

The gene calls are TRBV5-5 and TRBJ1-5; D uncertain. The CDR3 has 15 residues. Trimming left V 3 bases short and J 0 bases short, with 10 bases between. CDR1 is SGHKS, CDR2 YYEKEE, per germline (reference sequence). The CDR3 region is CASSSSEYSNQPQHF. DNA for the CDR3: TGTGCCAGCAGCTCGTCAGAGTATAGCAATCAGCCCCAGCATTTT.

The chain has TRBV28 and TRBJ1-3; D gene ambiguous. The CDR3 is made up of 14 amino acids. Trimming stripped 7 bases from V and 0 bases from J, with 10 bases between. Germline CDR1 and CDR2: MDHEN and SYDVKM. DNA of the CDR3: TGTGCCAGCACCCAAGGGTCCTCTGGAAACACCATATATTTT. It yields the protein CASTQGSSGNTIYF.

The chain links TRBV5-1 to TRBJ1-4; TRBD1 matches at 9 bases. The CDR3 sequence is 17 residues long. Trimming cost V 3 bases and J 2 bases; bases outside gene matches: 8. Per the germline V gene, CDR1 is SGHRS and CDR2 is YFSETQ. CDR3 loop: CASSSTGGGRTNEKLFF. The CDR3 DNA reads TGCGCCAGCAGCTCCACAGGGGGCGGACGGACTAATGAAAAACTGTTTTTT.

V usage is TRBV3-1 (or the pseudogene TRBV3-2) and J usage is TRBJ1-1; no firm D call. The CDR3 loop spans 13 amino acids. The germline V gene encodes CDR1 LGHDT and CDR2 YNNKEL (reference sequence). Trimming cost V 4 bases and J 1 base, with 7 bases left between them. This CDR3 reads CASSRSGNTEAFF. As DNA, the CDR3 is TGTGCCAGCAGCCGCTCGGGGAACACTGAAGCTTTCTTT.

The rearrangement joins TRBV11-3 to TRBJ2-2; 8 positions match TRBD2. Trimming cost V 5 bases and J 1 base; bases outside gene matches: 3. CDR3 length: 15 amino acids. The germline V gene has CDR1 SGHNT and CDR2 YENEEA. The CDR3 protein is CASSPSGGNTGELFF. The CDR3 DNA reads as TGTGCCAGCAGCCCCAGCGGGGGGAACACCGGGGAGCTGTTTTTT.

The chain couples TRBV5-1 to TRBJ2-7; D tentatively reads TRBD1 or TRBD2 (5 bases each). CDR1 is SGHRS and CDR2 is YFSETQ in the germline V gene. V was shortened by 2 bases and J by 3 bases, with 18 bases between the two germline ends. CDR3 length equals 16 residues. The CDR3 here is CASSLPRDRFFYEQYF. The CDR3 DNA is TGCGCCAGCAGCTTACCCCGGGACCGCTTCTTCTACGAGCAGTACTTC. The whole variable domain, remainder taken from reference TRBV5-1 and TRBJ2-7, is KAGVTQTPRYLIKTRGQQVTLSCSPISGHRSVSWYQQTPGQGLQFLFEYFSETQRNKGNFPGRFSGRQFSNSRSEMNVSTLELGDSALYLCASSLPRDRFFYEQYFGPGTRLTVT.

The chain links TRBV10-3 to TRBJ2-4; 8 bases line up with TRBD1. From germline, CDR1 is ENHRY and CDR2 SYGVKD. This CDR3 region has 14 residues. V was pared by 5 bases and J by 3 bases, with 3 bases of the junction left unmatched. The CDR3 bases are TGTGCCATCAGTCCACAGGGGGACAAAAACATTCAGTACTTC. Protein sequence: CAISPQGDKNIQYF.

This rearrangement joins TRBV12-3 or TRBV12-4 to TRBJ1-6; D is ambiguous. Trimming pared 3 bases from V and 10 bases from J, leaving 7 bases between. CDR3 length equals 12 residues. The CDR3 DNA is TGTGCCAGCAGTTTGAATGTATCACCCCTCCACTTT. Residues: CASSLNVSPLHF.

V gene TRBV21-1 combines with J gene TRBJ1-2; the table assigns TRBD1, which was not confirmed against the DNA. TRBV21-1 is shown as a pseudogene. There are 15 residues in the CDR3. The CDR3 bases are TGTGCCAGCAGCAAAGAAGTCAGGCGCTACTATGGCTACACCTTC. Its translation: CASSKEVRRYYGYTF.

This clone was found a few times. The rearrangement links TRBV10-1 to TRBJ2-7, with 10 nucleotides matching TRBD2. V trimming: 3 bases; J trimming: 3 bases; junction bases outside the gene matches: 5. CDR1 is WNHNN and CDR2 is SYGVQD in the germline V gene (reference sequence). The CDR3 contains 15 residues. The CDR3 spells CASSDRGTSVYEQYF. CDR3 sequence (DNA): TGCGCCAGCAGTGATAGGGGGACTAGCGTCTACGAGCAGTACTTC.

This clone was seen more than once but under ten times. The chain is built from TRBV2 and TRBJ1-6, with D possibly being TRBD1 (6 bases). The CDR3 covers 11 residues. Germline values: CDR1 SNHLY, CDR2 FYNNEI. V lost 11 bases and J 8 bases, leaving 10 bases between the germline ends. The CDR3 DNA sequence: TGTGCCGGAGGGGGGCATTCACCCCTCCACTTT. Amino acid sequence: CAGGGHSPLHF.

The chain recombines TRBV7-9 with TRBJ1-6; D is perhaps TRBD1 (5 bases). This CDR3 is built from 16 residues. The ends were cut back, 3 bases at V and 5 bases at J, with 14 bases in the middle. Germline V gene lookup returns CDR1 SEHNR and CDR2 FQNEAQ (reference sequence). CDR3 sequence (DNA): TGTGCCAGCAGCTTTATGCAGGGCACTAATAATTCACCCCTCCACTTT. Amino acid sequence: CASSFMQGTNNSPLHF.

The genes are TRBV7-7 and TRBJ2-5; 12 bases map to TRBD2. From germline, CDR1 is SSHAT and CDR2 FNYEAQ (reference sequence). This CDR3 has 16 amino acids. J lost 1 base, V lost 3 bases, and 3 bases had no gene match. Here the CDR3 DNA reads TGTGCCAGCAGCTTCTCGACTAGCGGGGGCCAAGAGACCCAGTACTTC. Translated: CASSFSTSGGQETQYF.

The CDR3 here is CASSELASGELFF. The CDR3 DNA reads as TGCGCCAGCAGTGAGTTGGCCTCGGGGGAGCTGTTTTTT. V is TRBV10-2 and J is TRBJ2-2; D is unresolved. The CDR3 extends over 13 amino acids. The V end was cut by 1 base, the J end by 8 bases, with 8 bases between. Germline lookup yields CDR1 WSHSY and CDR2 SAAADI.

The rearrangement uses TRBV5-1 and TRBJ2-3; unclear D gene. Germline CDR1 reads SGHRS; CDR2 reads YFSETQ. The CDR3 covers 13 residues. V lost 4 bases and J 1 base, leaving 7 bases between the germline ends. CDR3 protein: CASSTDGTDTQYF. The CDR3 nucleotides are TGCGCCAGCAGCACGGACGGCACAGATACGCAGTATTTT.

The chain employs TRBV19 and TRBJ1-5, with a possible D match to TRBD1 (6 bases). The CDR3 consists of 15 residues. CDR1 is LNHDA and CDR2 is SQIVND in the germline V gene (reference sequence). Trimming took off 5 bases at V and 0 bases at J, with 11 bases between the two ends. The CDR3 sequence: CASSSRGGSNQPQHF. The CDR3, as DNA: TGTGCCAGTAGTTCGAGAGGGGGTAGCAATCAGCCCCAGCATTTT.

The rearrangement links TRBV4-1 to TRBJ1-1, with D possibly matching TRBD1 (6 bases). The V and J ends lost 5 bases and 1 base respectively, with 8 bases between them. Germline-derived CDR1 and CDR2 are MGHRA and YSYEKL. This CDR3 has 13 residues. The CDR3 loop reads CASSDRSNTEAFF. For the CDR3, the DNA is TGCGCCAGCAGCGACAGGTCGAACACTGAAGCTTTCTTT.

The chain is built from TRBV7-9 and TRBJ2-5; 12 bases line up with TRBD2. Germline trimming cut 5 bases from V and 2 bases from J; bases unmatched to any gene: 6. This CDR3 contains 16 residues. Germline V CDR1 and CDR2: SEHNR, FQNEAQ (reference sequence). CDR3 protein: CASSPGLAGYQETQYF. CDR3 DNA: TGTGCCAGCAGCCCCGGACTAGCGGGGTATCAAGAGACCCAGTACTTC.

The gene calls are TRBV6-6 and TRBJ2-3; 10 positions agree with TRBD2. Per the germline V gene, CDR1 is MNHNY and CDR2 is SVGAGI (reference sequence). The CDR3 covers 15 residues. V lost 6 bases and J lost 1; bases outside the gene matches: 4. The CDR3 region has the DNA TGTGCCAGCAGAACCGGACTAGCGGGCACAGATACGCAGTATTTT. Translating it yields CASRTGLAGTDTQYF.

The chain links TRBV6-2 or TRBV6-3 to TRBJ2-5, with D maybe TRBD1 (6 bases). The CDR3 has 13 amino acids. Germline assignment: CDR1 MNHEY and CDR2 SVGEGT. The V and J ends lost 6 bases and 5 bases respectively, with 13 bases between them. CDR3 sequence: CASSRQGSETQYF. Written as DNA, the CDR3 is TGTGCCAGCAGCCGCCAGGGGTCCGAGACCCAGTACTTC.

CDR3 nucleotide sequence: TGTGCCAGCAGCTTGGGACAGGGGGTCTACGAGCAGTACTTC. Its translation is CASSLGQGVYEQYF. The V call is TRBV5-4, the J call TRBJ2-7, with 9 bases matching TRBD1. This CDR3 comprises 14 residues. CDR1 is SGHNT and CDR2 is YYREEE in the germline V gene (reference sequence). The V segment lost 0 bases and the J segment 3 bases; nucleotides outside the gene matches: 1.

The gene calls are TRBV10-1 and TRBJ2-7; 7 bases fit TRBD2. CDR1 WNHNN and CDR2 SYGVQD come from the germline V gene (reference sequence). After removal of 4 bases from V and 1 base from J, the junction contained 10 bases not matched to a gene. The CDR3 length is 16 residues. The CDR3 DNA sequence: TGCGCCAGCAGTGGTGGGGGGGGACGTTCATCCTACGAGCAGTACTTC. Its protein is CASSGGGGRSSYEQYF.

The V gene is TRBV7-2, the J gene TRBJ1-4; maybe TRBD1 (5 bases). Germline-derived CDR1 and CDR2 are SGHTA and FQGNSA. This CDR3 spans 15 amino acids. V lost 3 bases, J lost 0 bases, and 8 bases lay in between. In DNA form, the CDR3 reads TGTGCCAGCAGCTTCGCGGGGGCAACTAATGAAAAACTGTTTTTT. It specifies CASSFAGATNEKLFF.

The chain couples TRBV15 to TRBJ1-4; TRBD1 agrees at 7 bases. Germline V gives CDR1 LNHNV, CDR2 YYDKDF (reference sequence). CDR3 length: 13 amino acids. V shed 8 bases, J shed 10 bases, and the junction held 10 bases outside the gene matches. The CDR3 protein is CATRDSGFRKLFF. CDR3 bases: TGTGCCACCCGGGACAGCGGGTTCCGAAAACTGTTTTTT. Full variable domain (outside the CDR3, taken from reference TRBV15 and TRBJ1-4): DAMVIQNPRYQVTQFGKPVTLSCSQTLNHNVMYWYQQKSSQAPKLLFHYYDKDFNNEADTPDNFQSRRPNTSFCFLDIRSPGLGDTAMYLCATRDSGFRKLFFGSGTQLSVL.

The V and J genes are TRBV28 and TRBJ1-6, with D possibly TRBD1 on 6 matching bases. V lost 5 bases and J 5 bases, leaving 13 bases between the germline ends. Germline V gene sequence: CDR1 MDHEN, CDR2 SYDVKM. The CDR3 is 15 amino acids. CDR3 in amino acids: CASSPGTINNSPLHF. Here the CDR3 DNA reads TGTGCCAGCAGTCCGGGGACAATTAATAATTCACCCCTCCACTTT.

This chain connects TRBV28 to TRBJ2-7; TRBD2 agrees at 7 bases. The CDR3 loop spans 15 amino acids. The V gene end was trimmed by 5 bases and the J gene end by 3 bases; junction bases not matched to a gene: 10. Germline V gives CDR1 MDHEN, CDR2 SYDVKM. The CDR3 DNA reads as TGTGCCAGCAGTGCAAACCGGGAGGCGAACTACGAGCAGTACTTC. Its translation: CASSANREANYEQYF. The full variable domain, rest sourced from reference TRBV28 and TRBJ2-7, is DVKVTQSSRYLVKRTGEKVFLECVQDMDHENMFWYRQDPGLGLRLIYFSYDVKMKEKGDIPEGYSVSREKKERFSLILESASTNQTSMYLCASSANREANYEQYFGPGTRLTVT.

V and J are TRBV2 and TRBJ2-7; D is unclear. The ends were cut back, 1 base at V and 2 bases at J, with 6 bases in the middle. The CDR3 contains 13 residues. Germline V gene data show CDR1 as SNHLY and CDR2 as FYNNEI. The DNA for the CDR3 is TGTGCCAGCAGTGAAGTAGGTCCCTACGAGCAGTACTTC. It is translated as CASSEVGPYEQYF.